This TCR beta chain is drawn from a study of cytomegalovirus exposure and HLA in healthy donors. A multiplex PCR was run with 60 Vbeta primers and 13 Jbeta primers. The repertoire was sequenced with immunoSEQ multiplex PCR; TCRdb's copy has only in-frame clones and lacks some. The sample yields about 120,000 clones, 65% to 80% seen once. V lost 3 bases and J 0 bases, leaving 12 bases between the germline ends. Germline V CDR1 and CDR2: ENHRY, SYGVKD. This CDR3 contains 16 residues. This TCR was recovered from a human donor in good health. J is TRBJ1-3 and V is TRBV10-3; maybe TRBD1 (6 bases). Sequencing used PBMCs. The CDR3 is CAISEQGVSSGNTIYF. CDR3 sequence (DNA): TGTGCCATCAGTGAACAGGGAGTGAGCTCTGGAAACACCATATATTTT.